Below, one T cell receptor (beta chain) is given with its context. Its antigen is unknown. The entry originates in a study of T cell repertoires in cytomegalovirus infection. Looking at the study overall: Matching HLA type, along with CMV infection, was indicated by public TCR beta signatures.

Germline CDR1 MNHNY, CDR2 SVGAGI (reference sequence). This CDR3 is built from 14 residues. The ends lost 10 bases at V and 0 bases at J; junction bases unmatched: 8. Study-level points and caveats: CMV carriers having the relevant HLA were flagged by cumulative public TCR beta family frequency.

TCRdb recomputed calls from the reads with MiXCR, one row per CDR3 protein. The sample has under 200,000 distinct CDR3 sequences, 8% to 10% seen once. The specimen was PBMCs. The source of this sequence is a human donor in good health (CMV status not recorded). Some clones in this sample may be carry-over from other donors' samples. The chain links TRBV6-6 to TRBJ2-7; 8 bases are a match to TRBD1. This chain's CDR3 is CANKTGTGSYEQYF. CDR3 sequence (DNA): TGTGCCAACAAAACCGGGACAGGCTCCTACGAGCAGTACTTC.